Below, one T cell receptor (beta chain) is given with its context. V trimming: 4 bases; J trimming: 4 bases; junction bases outside the gene matches: 5. The CDR3 runs 14 residues. Germline loops: CDR1 SGHRS, CDR2 YFSETQ. The PCR used 60 Vbeta and 13 Jbeta primers. Profiled with immunoSEQ multiplex PCR; TCRdb holds only in-frame clones, not every one. The sample carries fewer than 110,000 clones, more than 75% recorded once. The data are from a study of cytomegalovirus exposure and HLA in healthy donors. The genes are TRBV5-1 and TRBJ1-1; 9 nucleotides agree with TRBD1. The sequencing input was PBMCs. The sequence was collected from a man aged 30 to 39 in good health and CMV-seropositive. The CDR3 DNA sequence: TGCGCCAGCAGCCCTTCGACAGGGGGCACTGAAGCTTTCTTT. Translated, it gives CASSPSTGGTEAFF.